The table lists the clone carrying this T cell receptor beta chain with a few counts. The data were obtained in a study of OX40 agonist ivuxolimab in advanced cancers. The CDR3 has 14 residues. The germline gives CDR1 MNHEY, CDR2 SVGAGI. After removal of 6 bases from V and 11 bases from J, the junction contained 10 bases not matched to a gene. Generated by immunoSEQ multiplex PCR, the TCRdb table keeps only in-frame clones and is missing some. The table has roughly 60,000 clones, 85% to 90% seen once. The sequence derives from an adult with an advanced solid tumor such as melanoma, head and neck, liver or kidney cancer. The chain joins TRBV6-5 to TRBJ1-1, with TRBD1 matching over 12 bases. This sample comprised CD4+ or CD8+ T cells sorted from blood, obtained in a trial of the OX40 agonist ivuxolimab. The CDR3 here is CASRDPGTGGRAFF. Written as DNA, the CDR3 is TGTGCCAGCAGAGATCCCGGGACAGGGGGCCGGGCTTTCTTT.